The rows below give T cell receptor beta chains drawn from one sample of a study of blood T cell repertoires in COVID-19. Clones were sequenced by immunoSEQ multiplex PCR, and TCRdb holds only the in-frame ones, with some missing. The sample includes 250,000 or so clones, 75% to 90% seen only once; the top ten take around 0.85%. Sequences were obtained from PBMCs or T cells enriched from blood (not recorded which). Receptors were obtained from a man aged 50 to 59 who had been exposed to COVID-19. Both conserved end residues are trimmed from each CDR3.

v_call: TRBV29-1; j_call: TRBJ1-2; cdr3_aa: SADGGYT
v_call: TRBV18; j_call: TRBJ1-2; cdr3_aa: ASSPTSWGDYGYT
v_call: TRBV18; j_call: TRBJ2-1; cdr3_aa: ASSPNWGGSAYNEQF
v_call: TRBV11-2; j_call: TRBJ2-5; cdr3_aa: ASSLRRAGQETQY
v_call: TRBV5-1; j_call: TRBJ2-7; cdr3_aa: ASSLANGNYEQY
v_call: TRBV7-2; j_call: TRBJ2-7; cdr3_aa: ASSPLRTGASYEQY
v_call: TRBV7-2; j_call: TRBJ1-2; cdr3_aa: ASSPGQGRNGYT
v_call: TRBV27; j_call: TRBJ1-1; cdr3_aa: ASSFGPWRKGTNTEAF
v_call: TRBV2; j_call: TRBJ1-5; cdr3_aa: ASSVLDISNQPQH
v_call: TRBV3-1/TRBV3-2; j_call: TRBJ1-3; cdr3_aa: ASSQQKGDRGNTIY
v_call: TRBV7-9; j_call: TRBJ2-1; cdr3_aa: ASSLRGSGENEQF
v_call: TRBV11-2; j_call: TRBJ1-6; cdr3_aa: ASSSGSPLH
v_call: TRBV6-1; j_call: TRBJ1-1; cdr3_aa: ASSEGRTGAF
v_call: TRBV29-1; j_call: TRBJ1-3; cdr3_aa: SVGEGPSSGNTIY
v_call: TRBV15; j_call: TRBJ2-3; cdr3_aa: ATTRRGGQGLAGGPLFSTDTQY
v_call: TRBV2; j_call: TRBJ1-1; cdr3_aa: ASSVGQSNTEAF
v_call: TRBV7-2; j_call: TRBJ1-3; cdr3_aa: ASSRRGNTIY
v_call: TRBV7-3; j_call: TRBJ2-4; cdr3_aa: ASSFAGAEKNIQY
v_call: TRBV5-1; j_call: TRBJ2-7; cdr3_aa: ASSPGLAGGPLSYEQY
v_call: TRBV27; j_call: TRBJ1-1; cdr3_aa: ASSPGKGSGNTEAF
v_call: TRBV28; j_call: TRBJ1-5; cdr3_aa: ASSLSPSPRGNQPQH
v_call: TRBV5-1; j_call: TRBJ1-1; cdr3_aa: ASSWGTDPNTEAF
v_call: TRBV6-5; j_call: TRBJ2-7; cdr3_aa: ASRQQGLYEQY
v_call: TRBV2; j_call: TRBJ2-4; cdr3_aa: ASRRTSGGAGNIQY
v_call: TRBV9; j_call: TRBJ2-6; cdr3_aa: ASSARGAGANVLT
v_call: TRBV4-1; j_call: TRBJ2-3; cdr3_aa: ASSSSGVSTDTQY
v_call: TRBV19; j_call: TRBJ1-5; cdr3_aa: ASSMGVAQAFYQPQH
v_call: TRBV6-1; j_call: TRBJ1-3; cdr3_aa: ASSERRIEVSGNTIY
v_call: TRBV30; j_call: TRBJ2-3; cdr3_aa: AWSVKGLRADTQY
v_call: TRBV27; j_call: TRBJ1-5; cdr3_aa: ASSLSAGLGGQPQH
v_call: TRBV7-3; j_call: TRBJ2-5; cdr3_aa: ASSPLHGDQETQY
v_call: TRBV5-1; j_call: TRBJ2-2; cdr3_aa: ASSPPGSGELF